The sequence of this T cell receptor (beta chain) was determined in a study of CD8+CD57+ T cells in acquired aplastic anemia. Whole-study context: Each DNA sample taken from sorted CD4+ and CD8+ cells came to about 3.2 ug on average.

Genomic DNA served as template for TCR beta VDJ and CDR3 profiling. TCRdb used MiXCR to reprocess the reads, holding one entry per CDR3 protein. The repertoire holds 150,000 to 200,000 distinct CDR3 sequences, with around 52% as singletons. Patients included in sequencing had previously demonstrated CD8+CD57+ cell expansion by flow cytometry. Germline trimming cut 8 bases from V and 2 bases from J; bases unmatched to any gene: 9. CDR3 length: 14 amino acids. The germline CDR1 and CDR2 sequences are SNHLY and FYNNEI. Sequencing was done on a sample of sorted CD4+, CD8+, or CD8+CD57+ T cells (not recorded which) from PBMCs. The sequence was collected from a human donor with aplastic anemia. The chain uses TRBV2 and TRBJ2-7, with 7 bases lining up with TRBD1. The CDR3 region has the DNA TGTGCCAGCCCTAAGGACAGGCGCACCTACGAGCAGTACTTC. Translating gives CASPKDRRTYEQYF.